This T cell receptor beta chain was profiled in a study of technical replicates of blood from a few donors. This CDR3 comprises 11 residues. V gave up 2 bases and J gave up 7 bases, with 7 bases separating them. Germline lookup yields CDR1 DFQATT and CDR2 SNEGSKA (reference sequence). Produced via immunoSEQ multiplex PCR; TCRdb's table is partial and in-frame only. This table holds fewer than 100,000 clones, 90% to 95% found once. This sequence was found in a human donor in good health. V gene TRBV20-1 combines with J gene TRBJ2-3; no clear D. The sequenced sample was T cells isolated from PBMCs. CDR3 bases: TGCAGTGCTAGATCGAGTAATACGCAGTATTTT. Amino acid sequence: CSARSSNTQYF.